The 30 T cell receptor beta chains below all came from one sample that was sequenced in a study of OX40 agonist ivuxolimab in advanced cancers. Using immunoSEQ multiplex PCR, the repertoire was profiled, and TCRdb retains in-frame clones only, with some absent. The sample records fewer than 85,000 clones, around nine tenths being singletons. The sample here was CD4+ or CD8+ T cells sorted from blood, taken in a trial of the OX40 agonist ivuxolimab. The receptors shown here come from an adult with an advanced solid tumor such as melanoma, head and neck, liver or kidney cancer.

Comment on this clone: The same CDR3 arises from other DNA sequences in this sample as well. This chain connects TRBV7-2 to TRBJ1-1, with D hard to call. Trimming removed 2 bases at V and 4 bases at J, with 2 bases between. This CDR3 is built from 11 residues. Germline V gives CDR1 SGHTA, CDR2 FQGNSA. CDR3 loop: CASSLSTEAFF. CDR3 DNA: TGTGCCAGCAGCTTAAGCACTGAAGCTTTCTTT.

The rearrangement joins TRBV6-5 to TRBJ2-2; 9 nucleotides match TRBD1. From germline, CDR1 is MNHEY and CDR2 SVGAGI. V lost 9 bases and J lost 4; bases outside the gene matches: 9. The CDR3 is 15 amino acids. CDR3 in DNA: TGTGCCAGTAAAACAGGGGGCACTGGCACCGGGGAGCTGTTTTTT. Protein sequence: CASKTGGTGTGELFF.

The chain recombines TRBV5-5 with TRBJ1-5; D not certain. Germline V lookup: CDR1 SGHKS, CDR2 YYEKEE (reference sequence). CDR3 length: 14 residues. Trimming removed 0 bases at V and 5 bases at J, with 9 bases between. In DNA, the CDR3 is TGTGCCAGCAGCTTGGACAGAGTTGATCAGCCCCAGCATTTT. It is translated as CASSLDRVDQPQHF.

As for this clone: Its ends do not fully match the called genes, so a read error is possible. This sample includes further DNA sequences coding for the same CDR3. V and J are TRBV7-2 and TRBJ2-7; TRBD2 might be the D (5 bases). The CDR3 length is 14 residues. The germline CDR1 and CDR2 sequences are SGHTA and FQGNSA. The CDR3 region is CASSLASRTYEQYF. For the CDR3, the DNA is TGTGCCAGCAGCCTAGCATCACGAACCTACGAGCAGTACTTC.

The J gene is TRBJ1-1, the V gene TRBV30, with D uncertain. Germline CDR1 GTSNPN, CDR2 SVGIG (reference sequence). CDR3 size: 11 residues. The germline V and J ends were trimmed by 1 base and 14 bases, with 14 bases remaining between them. The CDR3 DNA follows: TGTGCCTGGAGTGGTACCCAGGTGGGGTTCTTT. This sequence encodes CAWSGTQVGFF.

CDR3 in amino acids: CASSPPLRAGTDTQYF. The DNA for the CDR3 is TGTGCCAGCAGCCCCCCTTTGAGAGCCGGCACAGATACGCAGTATTTT. The chain joins TRBV7-8 to TRBJ2-3; D is unresolved. The V and J ends lost 5 bases and 1 base respectively, with 16 bases between them. The CDR3 runs to 16 residues. Germline-derived CDR1 and CDR2 are SGHVS and FQNEAQ. Full variable domain (remainder filled in from reference TRBV7-8 and TRBJ2-3): GAGVSQSPRYKVAKRGQDVALRCDPISGHVSLFWYQQALGQGPEFLTYFQNEAQLDKSGLPSDRFFAERPEGSVSTLKIQRTQQEDSAVYLCASSPPLRAGTDTQYFGPGTRLTVL.

The chain carries TRBV5-1 and TRBJ2-3; 12 bases are shared with TRBD2. The ends lost 0 bases at V and 2 bases at J; junction bases unmatched: 1. The CDR3 consists of 16 residues. In germline, CDR1 is SGHRS, CDR2 YFSETQ. CDR3 nucleotide sequence: TGCGCCAGCAGCTTGGGACTAGCGGGAGTCACAGATACGCAGTATTTT. Translation: CASSLGLAGVTDTQYF.

V gene TRBV5-1 combines with J gene TRBJ2-3; either TRBD1 or TRBD2 may fit D (5 bases each). V was shortened by 0 bases and J by 5 bases, with 13 bases between the two germline ends. Germline loops: CDR1 SGHRS, CDR2 YFSETQ. The CDR3 has 15 amino acids. The CDR3 region is CASSLGWDPGDTQYF. CDR3 sequence (DNA): TGCGCCAGCAGCTTGGGCTGGGACCCTGGAGATACGCAGTATTTT.

This chain connects TRBV4-2 to TRBJ2-2; no reliable D call. Deletions cut 0 bases from V and 9 bases from J, with 11 bases between. The length of the CDR3 is 14 residues. CDR1 is LGHNA and CDR2 is YNFKEQ in the germline V gene. The CDR3 loop reads CASSQEGSHRELFF. CDR3 sequence (DNA): TGTGCCAGCAGCCAAGAAGGGTCCCACCGGGAGCTGTTTTTT.

The CDR3 bases are TGTGCCAGCATCAGGGATTTTGTGAACACTGAAGCTTTCTTT. Translated, it gives CASIRDFVNTEAFF. The chain carries TRBV6-1 and TRBJ1-1; a possible D gene is TRBD1 (5 bases). Germline V gene lookup returns CDR1 MNHNS and CDR2 SASEGT. The CDR3 covers 14 residues. Trimming took off 7 bases at V and 0 bases at J, with 12 bases between the two ends.

The table lists this clone with a count of one. The chain has TRBV6-1 and TRBJ1-5, with D unresolved. In germline, CDR1 is MNHNS, CDR2 SASEGT. The CDR3 runs to 13 residues. V shed 7 bases and J shed 10 bases, with 17 bases lying between them. The CDR3: CASTPRLQTPQHF. CDR3 DNA sequence: TGTGCCAGCACTCCACGGCTCCAGACCCCCCAGCATTTT.

The chain combines TRBV7-6 with TRBJ2-7; a possible D gene is TRBD1 (6 bases). V lost 1 base and J 3 bases, leaving 13 bases between the germline ends. This CDR3 comprises 15 residues. Germline CDR1 and CDR2: SGHVS and FNYEAQ. The CDR3 region has the DNA TGTGCCAGCAGCTTAGACAGGGAGAGGGTCTACGAGCAGTACTTC. This gives the protein CASSLDRERVYEQYF.

V is TRBV19 and J is TRBJ1-2; TRBD1 agrees at 7 bases. This CDR3 spans 14 amino acids. The germline V gene encodes CDR1 LNHDA and CDR2 SQIVND (reference sequence). Trimming at V came to 6 bases and at J to 2 bases, leaving 6 bases not matched to a gene. CDR3 nucleotide sequence: TGTGCCAGTAGGGGAGACAGGGAAAACTATGGCTACACCTTC. This encodes CASRGDRENYGYTF. Supplemented by reference TRBV19 and TRBJ1-2, the full variable domain reads DGGITQSPKYLFRKEGQNVTLSCEQNLNHDAMYWYRQDPGQGLRLIYYSQIVNDFQKGDIAEGYSVSREKKESFPLTVTSAQKNPTAFYLCASRGDRENYGYTFGSGTRLTVV.

The rearrangement links TRBV7-9 to TRBJ1-2; 10 bases map to TRBD1. This CDR3 has 18 amino acids. V was pared by 4 bases and J by 0 bases, with 11 bases of the junction left unmatched. From germline, CDR1 is SEHNR and CDR2 FQNEAQ (reference sequence). The CDR3 here is CASSSRWPGQGTNYGYTF. CDR3 sequence (DNA): TGTGCCAGCAGCTCCCGCTGGCCGGGACAGGGGACTAACTATGGCTACACCTTC.

The chain links TRBV5-4 to TRBJ1-2, with no clear D. Looked up from germline, CDR1 is SGHNT and CDR2 is YYREEE (reference sequence). Trimming took off 1 base at V and 6 bases at J, with 16 bases between the two ends. CDR3 length: 15 amino acids. DNA of the CDR3: TGTGCCAGCAGCTTGTGGGCGGGAGCCAGAGATGGCTACACCTTC. This encodes CASSLWAGARDGYTF.

The CDR3 reads CASRGQVGNQPQHF. DNA for the CDR3: TGTGCCAGCAGGGGGCAGGTGGGCAATCAGCCCCAGCATTTT. The genes are TRBV2 and TRBJ1-5, with TRBD1 as a possible D gene (5 bases). The germline gives CDR1 SNHLY, CDR2 FYNNEI. Between the trimmed V and J ends, which lost 6 bases and 2 bases, there was a span of 11 bases. The CDR3 contains 14 residues.

The genes are TRBV6-1 and TRBJ1-5, with 10 bases aligning to TRBD1. Germline CDR1 MNHNS, CDR2 SASEGT. The CDR3 contains 15 residues. Trimming at V came to 6 bases and at J to 5 bases, leaving 7 bases not matched to a gene. The CDR3: CASRFRQGADQPQHF. In DNA form, the CDR3 reads TGTGCCAGCAGATTTAGACAGGGGGCGGATCAGCCCCAGCATTTT.

The CDR3 nucleotides read TGTGCCAGCAGTTACTCAGGGTCCCGGGCGAACACTGAAGCTTTCTTT. Translation gives CASSYSGSRANTEAFF. The chain links TRBV6-6 to TRBJ1-1; D is ambiguous. Germline V gene lookup returns CDR1 MNHNY and CDR2 SVGAGI (reference sequence). The CDR3 is made up of 16 amino acids. The ends were cut back, 0 bases at V and 1 base at J, with 12 bases in the middle.

DNA for the CDR3: TGTGCCATGGGGGACAGGGACCCGAGTGTATCCGGGGAGCTGTTTTTT. Amino acid sequence: CAMGDRDPSVSGELFF. The rearrangement joins TRBV10-3 to TRBJ2-2; 9 positions match TRBD1. This CDR3 comprises 16 residues. From germline, CDR1 is ENHRY and CDR2 SYGVKD. After removal of 9 bases from V and 6 bases from J, the junction contained 14 bases not matched to a gene.

In regard to this clone: The CDR3 does not end in the conserved phenylalanine or tryptophan, so this is likely a read error. The DNA is omitted, as the CDR3 cannot be located on it reliably, and the CDR3 follows TCRdb's listing. The V call is TRBV20-1, the J call TRBJ2-7. The CDR3 length is 10 residues, termini included. Germline V CDR1 and CDR2: DFQATT, SNEGSKA (reference sequence). CDR3 amino acids: CSADPRDGLL.

The genes are TRBV28 and TRBJ1-1, with D maybe TRBD1 (6 bases). The V gene's germline CDR1 is MDHEN and CDR2 SYDVKM. The CDR3 consists of 16 residues. Trimming took 7 bases from V and 0 from J, leaving 18 bases between them. The CDR3 spells CASTNGGLKVNTEAFF. The CDR3 DNA sequence: TGTGCCAGCACCAACGGGGGCCTTAAGGTGAACACTGAAGCTTTCTTT.

This clone was observed once. The J gene is TRBJ2-7, the V gene TRBV2; 8 bases map to TRBD1. Germline V gene data show CDR1 as SNHLY and CDR2 as FYNNEI. Trimming took 3 bases from V and 3 from J; bases not matched to a gene: 4. The CDR3 is made up of 14 amino acids. In DNA, the CDR3 is TGTGCCAGCAGTGACCAGGGGGCGGGCTACGAGCAGTACTTC. Translating it yields CASSDQGAGYEQYF.

V is TRBV28 and J is TRBJ2-7; D perhaps matches TRBD2 (6 bases). V lost 7 bases, J lost 2 bases, and 15 bases lay in between. Germline V gene lookup returns CDR1 MDHEN and CDR2 SYDVKM. This CDR3 region has 14 residues. The CDR3 bases are TGTGCCAGCATCGAGGGAGGTGGAGCCTACGAGCAGTACTTC. The encoded protein is CASIEGGGAYEQYF.

V and J are TRBV6-1 and TRBJ2-2; D is perhaps TRBD1 (6 bases). The CDR3 spans 15 residues. Germline V CDR1 and CDR2: MNHNS, SASEGT. V was trimmed by 1 base and J by 5 bases, leaving 11 bases between them. The CDR3 nucleotides are TGTGCCAGCAGTGAAGGGGGGCGACGGACCGGGGAGCTGTTTTTT. Protein sequence: CASSEGGRRTGELFF.

The V gene is TRBV6-5, the J gene TRBJ1-2, with D unclear. There are 13 residues in the CDR3. V lost 8 bases, J lost 5 bases, and 15 bases lay in between. The germline gives CDR1 MNHEY, CDR2 SVGAGI. The CDR3 loop reads CASHTTTEYGYTF. DNA of the CDR3: TGTGCCAGCCACACGACAACAGAATATGGCTACACCTTC.

The genes are TRBV5-1 and TRBJ1-3; 7 bases are a match to TRBD1. The CDR3 runs 14 residues. Germline V gene data show CDR1 as SGHRS and CDR2 as YFSETQ. Germline trimming cut 1 base from V and 2 bases from J; bases unmatched to any gene: 0. The CDR3 protein is CASSLQGAGNTIYF. The CDR3 region has the DNA TGCGCCAGCAGCTTGCAGGGGGCTGGAAACACCATATATTTT.

The chain recombines TRBV10-2 with TRBJ1-2; the D gene is possibly TRBD1 (5 bases). Trimming stripped 2 bases from V and 3 bases from J, with 13 bases between. CDR3 size: 15 residues. CDR1 is WSHSY and CDR2 is SAAADI in the germline V gene. The CDR3 nucleotides read TGCGCCAGCAGTGAGCGGGGATCAGGGTACTATGGCTACACCTTC. It codes for CASSERGSGYYGYTF.

The chain is built from TRBV5-1 and TRBJ2-6; the D is unclear. Germline-derived CDR1 and CDR2 are SGHRS and YFSETQ. V was shortened by 4 bases and J by 0 bases, with 14 bases between the two germline ends. This CDR3 spans 17 amino acids. CDR3 bases: TGCGCCAGCAGCCGGACCGCCCGTAGCTCTGGGGCCAACGTCCTGACTTTC. This translates into CASSRTARSSGANVLTF.

V and J are TRBV7-9 and TRBJ2-3; 11 bases line up with TRBD2. Germline CDR1 reads SEHNR; CDR2 reads FQNEAQ (reference sequence). The CDR3 is 15 residues long. The V segment lost 5 bases and the J segment 6 bases; nucleotides outside the gene matches: 7. The CDR3: CASSGISGGVDTQYF. The CDR3 coding sequence is TGTGCCAGCAGCGGAATTAGCGGGGGGGTGGATACGCAGTATTTT.

The genes are TRBV5-4 and TRBJ2-1; D tentatively fits TRBD1 or TRBD2 (5 bases each). Germline CDR1 SGHNT, CDR2 YYREEE (reference sequence). This CDR3 contains 16 residues. The V end was cut by 2 bases, the J end by 4 bases, with 16 bases between. The CDR3 DNA reads TGTGCCAGCAGCTTACGTACAGGCCGGGATTACAATGAGCAGTTCTTC. Its protein is CASSLRTGRDYNEQFF.